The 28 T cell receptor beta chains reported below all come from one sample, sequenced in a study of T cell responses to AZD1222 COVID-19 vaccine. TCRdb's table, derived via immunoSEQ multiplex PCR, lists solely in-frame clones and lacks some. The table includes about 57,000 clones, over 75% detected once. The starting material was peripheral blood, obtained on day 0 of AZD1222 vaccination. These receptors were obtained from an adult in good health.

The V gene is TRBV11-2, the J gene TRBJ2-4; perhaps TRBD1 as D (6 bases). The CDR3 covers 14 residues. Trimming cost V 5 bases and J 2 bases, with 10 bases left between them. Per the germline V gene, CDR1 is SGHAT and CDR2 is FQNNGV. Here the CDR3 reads CASSLRDTKNIQYF. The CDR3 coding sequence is TGTGCCAGCAGCCTCCGGGACACCAAAAACATTCAGTACTTC.

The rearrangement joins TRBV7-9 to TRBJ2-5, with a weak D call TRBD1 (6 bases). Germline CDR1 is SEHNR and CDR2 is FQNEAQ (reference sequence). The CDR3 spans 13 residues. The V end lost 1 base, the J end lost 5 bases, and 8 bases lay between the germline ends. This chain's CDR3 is CASSLGGPETQYF. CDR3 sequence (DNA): TGTGCCAGCAGCTTAGGGGGGCCGGAGACCCAGTACTTC.

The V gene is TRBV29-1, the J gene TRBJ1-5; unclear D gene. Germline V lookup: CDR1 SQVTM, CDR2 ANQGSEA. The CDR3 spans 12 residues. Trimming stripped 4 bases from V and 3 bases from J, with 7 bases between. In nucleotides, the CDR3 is TGCAGCGTTGGATTCGCCAATCAGCCCCAGCATTTT. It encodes CSVGFANQPQHF.

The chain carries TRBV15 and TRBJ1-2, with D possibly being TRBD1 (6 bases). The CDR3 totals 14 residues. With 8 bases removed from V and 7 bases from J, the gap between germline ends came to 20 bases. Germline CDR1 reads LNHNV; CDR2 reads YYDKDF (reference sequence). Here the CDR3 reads CATSLDGGRGGYTF. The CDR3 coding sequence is TGTGCCACCTCTTTGGACGGGGGGCGCGGTGGCTACACCTTC.

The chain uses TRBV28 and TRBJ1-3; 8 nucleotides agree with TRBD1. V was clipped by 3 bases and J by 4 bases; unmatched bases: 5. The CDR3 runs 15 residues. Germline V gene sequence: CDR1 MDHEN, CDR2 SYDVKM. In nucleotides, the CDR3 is TGTGCCAGCAGTTTCACCCGGACAGGGGGAAACACCATATATTTT. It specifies CASSFTRTGGNTIYF.

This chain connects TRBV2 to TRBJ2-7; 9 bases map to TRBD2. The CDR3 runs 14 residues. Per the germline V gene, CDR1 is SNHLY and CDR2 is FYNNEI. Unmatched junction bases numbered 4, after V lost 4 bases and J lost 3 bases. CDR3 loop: CASSVTSGGYEQYF. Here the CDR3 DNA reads TGTGCCAGCAGTGTGACTAGCGGAGGCTACGAGCAGTACTTC.

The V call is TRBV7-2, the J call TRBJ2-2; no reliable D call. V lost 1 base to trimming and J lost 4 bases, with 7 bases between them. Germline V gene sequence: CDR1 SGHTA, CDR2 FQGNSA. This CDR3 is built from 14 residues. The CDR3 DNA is TGTGCCAGCAGCTTAGTCGCGTTCACCGGGGAGCTGTTTTTT. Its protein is CASSLVAFTGELFF.

CDR3 protein: CASSQDRATGELFF. The CDR3, as DNA: TGTGCCAGCAGCCAAGATAGGGCCACCGGGGAGCTGTTTTTT. The J gene is TRBJ2-2, the V gene TRBV3-1 (or the pseudogene TRBV3-2); no firm D call. CDR1 is LGHDT, CDR2 YNNKEL, per germline (reference sequence). CDR3 length: 14 amino acids. Trimming cost V 0 bases and J 4 bases, with 6 bases left between them.

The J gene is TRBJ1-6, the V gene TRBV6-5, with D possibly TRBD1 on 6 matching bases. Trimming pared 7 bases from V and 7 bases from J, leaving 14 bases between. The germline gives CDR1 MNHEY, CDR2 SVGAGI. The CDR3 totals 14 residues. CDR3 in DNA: TGTGCCAGCACTAACGGGGGCTCAAATTCACCCCTCCACTTT. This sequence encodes CASTNGGSNSPLHF.

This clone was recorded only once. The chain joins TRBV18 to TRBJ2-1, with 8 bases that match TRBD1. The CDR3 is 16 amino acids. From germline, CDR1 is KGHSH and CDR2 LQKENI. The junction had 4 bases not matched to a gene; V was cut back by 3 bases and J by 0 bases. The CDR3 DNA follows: TGTGCCAGCTCACCCCTCGGACAGGGCTCCTACAATGAGCAGTTCTTC. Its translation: CASSPLGQGSYNEQFF.

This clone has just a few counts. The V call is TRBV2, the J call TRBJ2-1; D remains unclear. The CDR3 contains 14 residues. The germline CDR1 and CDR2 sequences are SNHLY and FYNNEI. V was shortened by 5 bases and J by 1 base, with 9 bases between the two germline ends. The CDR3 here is CASSPAGSYNEQFF. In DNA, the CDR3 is TGTGCCAGCAGTCCCGCAGGATCCTACAATGAGCAGTTCTTC.

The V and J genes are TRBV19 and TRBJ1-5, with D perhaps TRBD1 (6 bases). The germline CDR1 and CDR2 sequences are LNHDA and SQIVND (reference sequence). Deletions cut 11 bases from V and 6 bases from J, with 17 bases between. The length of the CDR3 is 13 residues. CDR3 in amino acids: CAGSTGTGQPQHF. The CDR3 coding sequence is TGTGCCGGATCCACAGGGACCGGTCAGCCCCAGCATTTT.

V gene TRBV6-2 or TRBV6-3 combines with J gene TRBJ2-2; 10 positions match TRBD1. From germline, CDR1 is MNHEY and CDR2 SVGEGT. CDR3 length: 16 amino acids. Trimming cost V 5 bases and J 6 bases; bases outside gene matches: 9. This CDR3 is CASSKPGQGKSGELFF. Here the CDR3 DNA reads TGTGCCAGCAGTAAACCGGGACAGGGGAAGTCCGGGGAGCTGTTTTTT.

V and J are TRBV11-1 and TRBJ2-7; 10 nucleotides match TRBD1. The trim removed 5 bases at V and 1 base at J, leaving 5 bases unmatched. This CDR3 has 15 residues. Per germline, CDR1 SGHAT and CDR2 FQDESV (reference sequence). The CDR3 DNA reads TGTGCCAGCAGCCCCCGGGACAGGGGTTCCTACGAGCAGTACTTC. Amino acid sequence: CASSPRDRGSYEQYF. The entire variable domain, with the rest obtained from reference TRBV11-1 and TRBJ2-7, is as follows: EAEVAQSPRYKITEKSQAVAFWCDPISGHATLYWYRQILGQGPELLVQFQDESVVDDSQLPKDRFSAERLKGVDSTLKIQPAELGDSAMYLCASSPRDRGSYEQYFGPGTRLTVT.

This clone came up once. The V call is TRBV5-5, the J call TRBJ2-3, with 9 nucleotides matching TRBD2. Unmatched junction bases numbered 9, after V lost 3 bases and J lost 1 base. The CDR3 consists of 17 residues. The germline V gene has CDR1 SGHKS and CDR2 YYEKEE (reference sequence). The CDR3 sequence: CASSSLPSGVGTDTQYF. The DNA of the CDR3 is TGTGCCAGCAGCTCCCTACCTAGCGGGGTGGGCACAGATACGCAGTATTTT.

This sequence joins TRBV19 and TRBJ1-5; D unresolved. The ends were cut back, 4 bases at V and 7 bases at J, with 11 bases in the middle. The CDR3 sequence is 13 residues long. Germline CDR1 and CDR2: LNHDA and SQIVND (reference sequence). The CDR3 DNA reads TGTGCCAGTAGTACCGGAATCGGCCAGCCCCAGCATTTT. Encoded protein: CASSTGIGQPQHF.

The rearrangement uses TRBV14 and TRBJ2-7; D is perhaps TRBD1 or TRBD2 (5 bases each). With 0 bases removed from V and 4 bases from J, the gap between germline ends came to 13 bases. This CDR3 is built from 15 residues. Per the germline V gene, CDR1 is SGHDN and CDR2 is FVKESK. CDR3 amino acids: CASSQDGTYFYEQYF. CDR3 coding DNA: TGTGCCAGCAGCCAAGATGGGACCTATTTTTACGAGCAGTACTTC.

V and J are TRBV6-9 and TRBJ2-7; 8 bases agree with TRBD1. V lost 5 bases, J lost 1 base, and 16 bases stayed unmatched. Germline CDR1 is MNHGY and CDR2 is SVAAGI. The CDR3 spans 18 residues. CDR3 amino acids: CASSIQGVCFPVSYEQYF. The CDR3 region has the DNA TGTGCCAGCAGTATACAGGGGGTCTGTTTCCCTGTTTCCTACGAGCAGTACTTC.

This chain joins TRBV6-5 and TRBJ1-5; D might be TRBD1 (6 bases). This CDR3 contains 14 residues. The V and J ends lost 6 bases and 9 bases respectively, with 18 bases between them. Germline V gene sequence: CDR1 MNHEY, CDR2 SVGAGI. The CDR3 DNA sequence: TGTGCCAGCAGCGGCAACAGGGAACATGGGCCCCAGCATTTT. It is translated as CASSGNREHGPQHF.

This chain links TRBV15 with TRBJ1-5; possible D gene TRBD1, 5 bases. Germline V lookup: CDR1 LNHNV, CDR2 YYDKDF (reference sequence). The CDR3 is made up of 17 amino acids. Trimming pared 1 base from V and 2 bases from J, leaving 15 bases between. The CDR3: CATSRGWGGGGNQPQHF. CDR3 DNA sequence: TGTGCCACCAGCAGAGGTTGGGGGGGTGGAGGCAATCAGCCCCAGCATTTT.

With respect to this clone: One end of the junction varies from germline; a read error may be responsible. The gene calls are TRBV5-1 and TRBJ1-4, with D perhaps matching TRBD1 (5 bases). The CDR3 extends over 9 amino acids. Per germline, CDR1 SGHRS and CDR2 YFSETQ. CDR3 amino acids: CASSPGTDF. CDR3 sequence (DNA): TGCGCCAGCAGCCCAGGGACGGATTTT.

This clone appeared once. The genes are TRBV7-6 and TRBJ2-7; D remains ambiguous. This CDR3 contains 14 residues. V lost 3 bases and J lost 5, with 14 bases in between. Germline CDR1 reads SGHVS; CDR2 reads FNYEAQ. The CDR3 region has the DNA TGTGCCAGCAGCTTTCATAGGGAAGGCAACGAGCAGTACTTC. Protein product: CASSFHREGNEQYF.

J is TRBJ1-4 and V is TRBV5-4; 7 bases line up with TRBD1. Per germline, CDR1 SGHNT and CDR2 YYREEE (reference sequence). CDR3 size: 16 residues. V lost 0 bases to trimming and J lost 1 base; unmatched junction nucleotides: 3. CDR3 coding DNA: TGTGCCAGCAGCTTGGCCCAGGGGGGAACTAATGAAAAACTGTTTTTT. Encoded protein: CASSLAQGGTNEKLFF.

The CDR3 loop reads CASSQDRGTGVFETQYF. Written as DNA, the CDR3 is TGTGCCAGCAGCCAAGACCGAGGGACAGGGGTGTTTGAGACCCAGTACTTC. This chain uses TRBV4-2 with TRBJ2-5; 10 bases map to TRBD1. CDR3 length: 17 residues. The germline gives CDR1 LGHNA, CDR2 YNFKEQ. V lost 0 bases, J lost 5 bases, and 9 bases stayed unmatched.

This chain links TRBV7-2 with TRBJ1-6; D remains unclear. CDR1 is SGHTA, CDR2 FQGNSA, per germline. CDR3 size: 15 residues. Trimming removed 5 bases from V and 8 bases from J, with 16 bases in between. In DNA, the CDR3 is TGTGCCAGCAGCCCCTGGAGGGCCCTGGATTCACCCCTCCACTTT. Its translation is CASSPWRALDSPLHF.

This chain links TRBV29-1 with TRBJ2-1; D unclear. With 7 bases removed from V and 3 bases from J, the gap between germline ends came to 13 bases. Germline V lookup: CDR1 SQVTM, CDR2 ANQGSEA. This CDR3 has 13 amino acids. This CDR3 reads CSASGADYNEQFF. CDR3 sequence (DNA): TGCAGCGCCTCAGGAGCTGACTACAATGAGCAGTTCTTC.

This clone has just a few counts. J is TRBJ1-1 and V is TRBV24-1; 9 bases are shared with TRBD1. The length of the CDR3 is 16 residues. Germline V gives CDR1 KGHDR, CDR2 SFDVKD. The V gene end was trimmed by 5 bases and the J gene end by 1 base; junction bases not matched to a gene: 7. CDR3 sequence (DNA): TGTGCCACCAGTGCCCCACCGGGACAGGGGAACACTGAAGCTTTCTTT. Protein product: CATSAPPGQGNTEAFF.

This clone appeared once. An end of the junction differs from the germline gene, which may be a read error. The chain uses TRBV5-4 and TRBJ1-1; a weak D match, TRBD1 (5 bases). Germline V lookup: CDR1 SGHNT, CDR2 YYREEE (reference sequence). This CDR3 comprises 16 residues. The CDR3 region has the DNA TGTGCCAGCAGCCCAACCGGGGGAATGGGGAACACTGAAGCTTTCTTC. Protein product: CASSPTGGMGNTEAFF.